The entry below describes one T cell receptor (beta chain). Its antigen is not yet known. No base quality information exists; no much larger clone differs at one position. The data were obtained in a study of control samples from healthy donors and cancer patients (dated by TCRdb to about 2020). Compared with germline, V lacks 6 bases and J lacks 4 bases; bases without a gene match: 8. The germline V gene encodes CDR1 SGHRS and CDR2 YFSETQ. The CDR3, cysteine through phenylalanine, is 15 amino acids long. The retained sequence is limited to the CDR3, 45 bases, with the frame set at the first base. The library was made by the immunoSEQ multiplex PCR assay. Sourced from immuneACCESS, this table was stored by TCRdb with only in-frame sequences that have V and J called. A share of the clones is absent; for the studies checked, an unresolved V gene accounts for under half, and the remainder has no known explanation. The sample table contains about 170,000 clones; only one count was recorded for approximately 86% of them. In total, the top ten clones hold roughly 5.3% of the sample.

Sequenced input: blood. This sequence was found in a woman aged 25 to 45 in good health. The V and J genes are TRBV5-1 and TRBJ2-3; 10 junctional bases match TRBD1. The nucleotide sequence is given as TGCGCCAGCACTCCCGGGACAGGGGTGGCAGATACGCAGTATTTT. The resulting protein is CASTPGTGVADTQYF.